These T cell receptor beta chains were read from a single sample in a study of T-cell memory formation after mild COVID-19. TCRdb fed the 5' RACE reads into MiXCR, producing one record per CDR3 protein. The sample lists approximately 440,000 distinct CDR3 sequences, 20% seen once, with 7.5% to 9.5% in the top ten. The sequencing sample was made of PBMCs or a T cell subset sorted from them (not recorded which). The receptors come from an adult woman who had mild COVID-19 (a few samples of this study predate the infection). Cell type and time point are not known. Each CDR3 is given with its conserved first and last residue. Fields, in order: CDR3 protein, CDR3 DNA, D gene, clone size, J gene, V gene. The D gene is left open where the match is weak. Expanded clones get a size class; other rows say once, few or many, or leave the size out.

cdr3_aa: CASSQRELAYDEQFF; cdr3_nt: TGCGCCAGCAGCCAACGAGAACTAGCGTATGATGAGCAGTTCTTC; d_call: TRBD2; clone_size: -; j_call: TRBJ2-1; v_call: TRBV4-1
cdr3_aa: CSACRVQVVPYEQYF; cdr3_nt: TGCAGTGCTTGTCGTGTACAGGTGGTACCCTACGAGCAGTACTTC; d_call: -; clone_size: -; j_call: TRBJ2-7; v_call: TRBV20-1
cdr3_aa: CASSVESAGERYEQFF; cdr3_nt: TGTGCCAGCAGCGTAGAGTCAGCGGGGGAACGATATGAGCAGTTCTTC; d_call: TRBD2; clone_size: -; j_call: TRBJ2-1; v_call: TRBV9
cdr3_aa: CASSPPGTLIEAFF; cdr3_nt: TGTGCCAGCAGCCCCCCCGGGACACTAATAGAAGCTTTCTTT; d_call: -; clone_size: -; j_call: TRBJ1-1; v_call: TRBV7-9
cdr3_aa: CAIGDRGLYNEQFF; cdr3_nt: TGTGCCATAGGGGACAGGGGGCTCTACAATGAGCAGTTCTTC; d_call: TRBD1; clone_size: -; j_call: TRBJ2-1; v_call: TRBV2
cdr3_aa: CASSHFQGTGELFF; cdr3_nt: TGTGCCAGCAGCCACTTTCAGGGAACCGGGGAGCTGTTTTTT; d_call: -; clone_size: few; j_call: TRBJ2-2; v_call: TRBV7-9
cdr3_aa: CASSLQAAMNTEAFF; cdr3_nt: TGTGCCAGCAGCTTACAGGCAGCCATGAACACTGAAGCTTTCTTT; d_call: -; clone_size: -; j_call: TRBJ1-1; v_call: TRBV7-9
cdr3_aa: CASSVGLQRGSSYEQYF; cdr3_nt: TGCGCCAGCAGCGTAGGACTACAGCGGGGGAGCTCCTACGAGCAGTACTTC; d_call: TRBD2; clone_size: -; j_call: TRBJ2-7; v_call: TRBV5-1
cdr3_aa: CASSRERTSVGETQYF; cdr3_nt: TGTGCCAGCAGCCGTGAAAGGACTAGCGTTGGAGAGACCCAGTACTTC; d_call: TRBD2; clone_size: -; j_call: TRBJ2-5; v_call: TRBV2
cdr3_aa: CSANGPRRGTEAFF; cdr3_nt: TGCAGTGCTAATGGGCCACGGAGGGGGACTGAAGCTTTCTTT; d_call: -; clone_size: few; j_call: TRBJ1-1; v_call: TRBV20-1
cdr3_aa: CASSIGAVRGQPQHF; cdr3_nt: TGTGCCAGCAGCATAGGGGCAGTCAGGGGTCAGCCCCAGCATTTT; d_call: -; clone_size: few; j_call: TRBJ1-5; v_call: TRBV7-9
cdr3_aa: CASSLTPLAPNSNQPQHF; cdr3_nt: TGCGCCAGCAGCTTGACCCCATTGGCCCCAAATAGCAATCAGCCCCAGCATTTT; d_call: -; clone_size: few; j_call: TRBJ1-5; v_call: TRBV5-1
cdr3_aa: CASSLERGAQLNTEAFF; cdr3_nt: TGTGCCAGCAGTTTAGAGAGGGGGGCACAGCTGAACACTGAAGCTTTCTTT; d_call: -; clone_size: -; j_call: TRBJ1-1; v_call: TRBV27
cdr3_aa: CAISQDSSYGYTF; cdr3_nt: TGTGCCATCAGTCAAGACAGCTCCTATGGCTACACCTTC; d_call: -; clone_size: -; j_call: TRBJ1-2; v_call: TRBV10-3
cdr3_aa: CASSRLLSGPDIQYF; cdr3_nt: TGCGCCAGCAGCCGACTTCTTTCGGGCCCCGACATTCAGTACTTC; d_call: -; clone_size: few; j_call: TRBJ2-4; v_call: TRBV5-1
cdr3_aa: CASSRLGDLALQETQYF; cdr3_nt: TGTGCCAGCAGTCGTCTAGGGGACCTGGCCCTTCAAGAGACCCAGTACTTC; d_call: -; clone_size: -; j_call: TRBJ2-5; v_call: TRBV9
cdr3_aa: CASSLSMQGANSEAFF; cdr3_nt: TGCGCCAGCAGCTTATCGATGCAGGGGGCGAACTCTGAAGCTTTCTTT; d_call: TRBD1; clone_size: few; j_call: TRBJ1-1; v_call: TRBV5-1
cdr3_aa: CASSDWPDSNTEAFF; cdr3_nt: TGTGCCAGCAGTGACTGGCCTGACTCGAACACTGAAGCTTTCTTT; d_call: -; clone_size: -; j_call: TRBJ1-1; v_call: TRBV2
cdr3_aa: CASSSRLSNEQFF; cdr3_nt: TGTGCCAGCAGTTCCCGACTGAGCAATGAGCAGTTCTTC; d_call: -; clone_size: few; j_call: TRBJ2-1; v_call: TRBV12-3/TRBV12-4
cdr3_aa: CASSFTVQETQYF; cdr3_nt: TGTGCCAGCAGTTTTACGGTCCAAGAGACCCAGTACTTC; d_call: -; clone_size: few; j_call: TRBJ2-5; v_call: TRBV12-3/TRBV12-4
cdr3_aa: CASRLTGFGITF; cdr3_nt: TGTGCCAGCAGGTTGACAGGGTTTGGAATCACCTTC; d_call: TRBD1; clone_size: many; j_call: TRBJ1-2; v_call: TRBV3-1
cdr3_aa: CASSLYGTGSHYGYTF; cdr3_nt: TGTGCCAGCAGCTTATATGGGACAGGGTCCCACTATGGCTACACCTTC; d_call: TRBD1; clone_size: few; j_call: TRBJ1-2; v_call: TRBV7-9
cdr3_aa: CAWSFDNEQFF; cdr3_nt: TGTGCCTGGAGTTTCGACAATGAGCAGTTCTTC; d_call: -; clone_size: -; j_call: TRBJ2-1; v_call: TRBV30
cdr3_aa: CATSRGTATRAFRAGELFF; cdr3_nt: TGTGCCACCAGCAGAGGCACCGCCACCCGGGCCTTTCGAGCGGGGGAGCTGTTTTTT; d_call: -; clone_size: many; j_call: TRBJ2-2; v_call: TRBV15
cdr3_aa: CASSFGRLMNTEAFF; cdr3_nt: TGTGCCAGCAGTTTCGGACGCCTCATGAACACTGAAGCTTTCTTT; d_call: -; clone_size: -; j_call: TRBJ1-1; v_call: TRBV27
cdr3_aa: CSVEGTGYEQYF; cdr3_nt: TGCAGCGTTGAAGGGACAGGGTACGAGCAGTACTTC; d_call: TRBD1; clone_size: few; j_call: TRBJ2-7; v_call: TRBV29-1
cdr3_aa: CASSFGGRVNNEQFF; cdr3_nt: TGTGCCAGCAGTTTTGGCGGGAGAGTTAACAATGAGCAGTTCTTC; d_call: TRBD2; clone_size: few; j_call: TRBJ2-1; v_call: TRBV12-3/TRBV12-4
cdr3_aa: CASSLERGVNYGYTF; cdr3_nt: TGTGCCAGCAGCTTGGAACGAGGCGTAAACTATGGCTACACCTTC; d_call: -; clone_size: -; j_call: TRBJ1-2; v_call: TRBV5-4
cdr3_aa: CASSLGRPLDTQYF; cdr3_nt: TGTGCCAGCAGCTTAGGGAGACCACTCGATACGCAGTATTTT; d_call: -; clone_size: few; j_call: TRBJ2-3; v_call: TRBV7-2
cdr3_aa: CSARDPATGGQYF; cdr3_nt: TGCAGTGCTAGAGATCCGGCGACAGGGGGTCAGTATTTT; d_call: TRBD1; clone_size: many; j_call: TRBJ2-3; v_call: TRBV20-1
cdr3_aa: CASSVGVTPQETQYF; cdr3_nt: TGTGCCAGCAGCGTAGGGGTGACACCACAAGAGACCCAGTACTTC; d_call: -; clone_size: -; j_call: TRBJ2-5; v_call: TRBV9
cdr3_aa: CASSLTGSGWRFF; cdr3_nt: TGTGCCAGCAGCTTAACAGGCTCGGGATGGCGGTTCTTC; d_call: -; clone_size: few; j_call: TRBJ2-1; v_call: TRBV7-3
cdr3_aa: CSALGQNNYGYTF; cdr3_nt: TGCAGTGCCCTGGGACAGAATAACTATGGCTACACCTTC; d_call: TRBD1; clone_size: many; j_call: TRBJ1-2; v_call: TRBV20-1
cdr3_aa: CASSEPTGTGETFF; cdr3_nt: TGCGCCAGCAGCGAGCCGACCGGGACAGGGGAAACTTTCTTT; d_call: TRBD1; clone_size: -; j_call: TRBJ1-1; v_call: TRBV5-1
cdr3_aa: CASSQDERPVETQYF; cdr3_nt: TGCGCCAGCAGCCAAGATGAACGGCCGGTGGAGACCCAGTACTTC; d_call: -; clone_size: -; j_call: TRBJ2-5; v_call: TRBV4-1
cdr3_aa: CASGIQQPQHF; cdr3_nt: TGTGCCAGCGGAATCCAACAGCCCCAGCATTTT; d_call: -; clone_size: -; j_call: TRBJ1-5; v_call: TRBV6-6
cdr3_aa: CASRPGLAPSNEQFF; cdr3_nt: TGTGCCAGCAGACCGGGACTAGCACCTTCCAATGAGCAGTTCTTC; d_call: TRBD2; clone_size: few; j_call: TRBJ2-1; v_call: TRBV12-3/TRBV12-4
cdr3_aa: CASSYSNAGGYEQYF; cdr3_nt: TGTGCCAGCAGTTACTCCAACGCAGGAGGCTACGAGCAGTACTTC; d_call: -; clone_size: -; j_call: TRBJ2-7; v_call: TRBV6-6
cdr3_aa: CSVREGGRLGQPQHF; cdr3_nt: TGCAGCGTTAGAGAGGGGGGGAGGCTGGGTCAGCCCCAGCATTTT; d_call: -; clone_size: -; j_call: TRBJ1-5; v_call: TRBV29-1
cdr3_aa: CASSQTGEQYF; cdr3_nt: TGTGCCAGCAGTCAAACAGGCGAGCAGTACTTC; d_call: -; clone_size: many; j_call: TRBJ2-7; v_call: TRBV12-3/TRBV12-4
cdr3_aa: CASSQRGNTIYF; cdr3_nt: TGTGCCAGCAGCCAAAGGGGAAACACCATATATTTT; d_call: -; clone_size: -; j_call: TRBJ1-3; v_call: TRBV12-3/TRBV12-4
cdr3_aa: CSVGLAGVHEQFF; cdr3_nt: TGCAGCGTTGGACTAGCGGGAGTGCACGAGCAGTTCTTC; d_call: TRBD2; clone_size: -; j_call: TRBJ2-1; v_call: TRBV29-1
cdr3_aa: CSAITLGAANEQYF; cdr3_nt: TGCAGTGCTATCACCCTGGGGGCGGCCAACGAGCAGTACTTC; d_call: -; clone_size: -; j_call: TRBJ2-7; v_call: TRBV20-1
cdr3_aa: CASSQSGAHTDTQYF; cdr3_nt: TGCGCCAGCAGCCAATCGGGGGCCCACACAGATACGCAGTATTTT; d_call: -; clone_size: -; j_call: TRBJ2-3; v_call: TRBV4-3
cdr3_aa: CASSLSAGSDQPQHF; cdr3_nt: TGTGCCAGCAGCTTATCGGCAGGGTCAGATCAGCCCCAGCATTTT; d_call: -; clone_size: few; j_call: TRBJ1-5; v_call: TRBV7-9
cdr3_aa: CASSLNNPGFWYF; cdr3_nt: TGTGCCAGCAGCCTCAATAACCCGGGGTTTTGGTACTTC; d_call: -; clone_size: few; j_call: TRBJ2-7; v_call: TRBV7-2
cdr3_aa: CASSSRTGFANEQFF; cdr3_nt: TGTGCCAGCAGCTCCCGGACAGGGTTCGCCAATGAGCAGTTCTTC; d_call: TRBD1; clone_size: once; j_call: TRBJ2-1; v_call: TRBV7-6
cdr3_aa: CASSAPRTGSTEAFF; cdr3_nt: TGTGCCAGCAGCGCCCCCAGGACAGGGAGCACTGAAGCTTTCTTT; d_call: TRBD1; clone_size: few; j_call: TRBJ1-1; v_call: TRBV7-9
cdr3_aa: CASSLAAGNTIYF; cdr3_nt: TGTGCCAGCAGTCTGGCGGCGGGAAACACCATATATTTT; d_call: -; clone_size: few; j_call: TRBJ1-3; v_call: TRBV12-3/TRBV12-4
cdr3_aa: CAWRNRENTGELFF; cdr3_nt: TGTGCCTGGAGGAACAGAGAAAACACCGGGGAGCTGTTTTTT; d_call: -; clone_size: -; j_call: TRBJ2-2; v_call: TRBV30